The rows below give T cell receptor beta chains drawn from one sample of a study of response to subunit inactivated influenza vaccine. TCRdb reanalysed the RT-PCR reads using MiXCR and keeps one entry per CDR3 protein. The data hold about 650,000 distinct CDR3 sequences, with approximately 14% observed a single time. The material sequenced was PBMCs from blood, taken around two weeks before vaccination. These receptors were obtained from a man aged 50-59 years who received an inactivated influenza vaccine. The CDR3 runs from the conserved cysteine through the conserved F or W. The D gene is left open where the match is weak. The listing skips clone size in some rows; elsewhere it reads once, few, many or a size class.

len: 14; d_gene: -; abundance: once; j_gene: TRBJ2-3; v_gene: TRBV5-4; CDR3aa: CASSANQGMDTQYF; CDR3nt: TGTGCCAGCAGCGCGAACCAGGGTATGGATACGCAGTATTTT
len: 13; d_gene: -; abundance: -; j_gene: TRBJ1-2; v_gene: TRBV7-9; CDR3aa: CASSLLQTAGYTF; CDR3nt: TGTGCCAGCAGCTTACTGCAAACTGCTGGCTACACCTTC
len: 14; d_gene: -; abundance: few; j_gene: TRBJ1-5; v_gene: TRBV20-1; CDR3aa: CSAREDSSNQPQHF; CDR3nt: TGCAGTGCTAGAGAGGACAGTAGCAATCAGCCCCAGCATTTT
len: 17; d_gene: TRBD1; abundance: -; j_gene: TRBJ1-2; v_gene: TRBV7-9; CDR3aa: CASSLVPGQGPNYGYTF; CDR3nt: TGTGCCAGCAGCTTAGTACCGGGACAGGGGCCTAACTATGGCTACACCTTC
len: 15; d_gene: -; abundance: few; j_gene: TRBJ1-1; v_gene: TRBV6-5; CDR3aa: CASSHPMGRGTEAFF; CDR3nt: TGTGCCAGCAGTCACCCCATGGGGCGAGGAACTGAAGCTTTCTTT
len: 12; d_gene: -; abundance: few; j_gene: TRBJ2-5; v_gene: TRBV28; CDR3aa: CASRPSGETQYF; CDR3nt: TGTGCCAGCAGGCCCTCGGGGGAGACCCAGTACTTC
len: 16; d_gene: TRBD2; abundance: -; j_gene: TRBJ2-5; v_gene: TRBV12-3/TRBV12-4; CDR3aa: CASSFRTSGSGETQYF; CDR3nt: TGTGCCAGCAGTTTCCGGACTAGCGGGAGCGGGGAGACCCAGTACTTC
len: 13; d_gene: -; abundance: -; j_gene: TRBJ2-4; v_gene: TRBV4-1; CDR3aa: CASSSAGLNIQYF; CDR3nt: TGCGCCAGCAGCAGCGCAGGGCTAAACATTCAGTACTTC
len: 15; d_gene: -; abundance: -; j_gene: TRBJ1-2; v_gene: TRBV4-3; CDR3aa: CASSLLLGVNYGYTF; CDR3nt: TGCGCCAGCAGCCTGCTTCTGGGGGTGAACTATGGCTACACCTTC
len: 21; d_gene: TRBD2; abundance: -; j_gene: TRBJ2-1; v_gene: TRBV5-1; CDR3aa: CASSLGPGQAGGVLPYNEQFF; CDR3nt: TGCGCCAGCAGCTTGGGGCCCGGACAAGCGGGGGGTGTCTTGCCCTACAATGAGCAGTTCTTC
len: 12; d_gene: -; abundance: -; j_gene: TRBJ1-2; v_gene: TRBV5-8; CDR3aa: CASSLWVRGYTF; CDR3nt: TGTGCCAGCAGCTTGTGGGTGCGAGGCTACACCTTC
len: 14; d_gene: TRBD2; abundance: -; j_gene: TRBJ2-7; v_gene: TRBV10-3; CDR3aa: CAISGRGGSYEQYF; CDR3nt: TGTGCCATCAGTGGCCGGGGGGGGAGCTACGAGCAGTACTTC
len: 13; d_gene: -; abundance: many; j_gene: TRBJ2-7; v_gene: TRBV5-1; CDR3aa: CASSLEIIYEQYF; CDR3nt: TGCGCCAGCAGCTTGGAAATCATCTACGAGCAGTACTTC
len: 14; d_gene: TRBD2; abundance: few; j_gene: TRBJ2-7; v_gene: TRBV20-1; CDR3aa: CSARLLAAAYEQYF; CDR3nt: TGCAGTGCTAGATTACTAGCGGCTGCCTACGAGCAGTACTTC
len: 14; d_gene: -; abundance: -; j_gene: TRBJ1-1; v_gene: TRBV12-3/TRBV12-4; CDR3aa: CASSPGWGNTEAFF; CDR3nt: TGTGCCAGCAGCCCAGGGTGGGGAAACACTGAAGCTTTCTTT
len: 14; d_gene: TRBD2; abundance: few; j_gene: TRBJ2-5; v_gene: TRBV29-1; CDR3aa: CSAGGYRRAETQYF; CDR3nt: TGCAGCGCCGGGGGGTACAGAAGGGCAGAGACCCAGTACTTC
len: 13; d_gene: TRBD2; abundance: few; j_gene: TRBJ2-4; v_gene: TRBV20-1; CDR3aa: CSARSGSSNIQYF; CDR3nt: TGCAGTGCTCGAAGCGGGAGTTCAAACATTCAGTACTTC
len: 14; d_gene: TRBD2; abundance: many; j_gene: TRBJ2-3; v_gene: TRBV27; CDR3aa: CASSRRGGADTQYF; CDR3nt: TGTGCCAGCAGTCGGCGGGGAGGGGCAGATACGCAGTATTTT
len: 15; d_gene: -; abundance: many; j_gene: TRBJ2-5; v_gene: TRBV3-1; CDR3aa: CASSQDPEGWETQYF; CDR3nt: TGTGCCAGCAGCCAAGATCCTGAGGGTTGGGAGACCCAGTACTTC
len: 14; d_gene: -; abundance: few; j_gene: TRBJ1-5; v_gene: TRBV7-2; CDR3aa: CASSLAGVGSHQHF; CDR3nt: TGTGCCAGCAGCTTAGCGGGTGTGGGGTCACACCAGCATTTT
len: 15; d_gene: TRBD2; abundance: many; j_gene: TRBJ2-1; v_gene: TRBV3-1; CDR3aa: CASSQDGGGALEQFF; CDR3nt: TGTGCCAGCAGCCAAGATGGCGGGGGGGCACTTGAGCAGTTCTTC
len: 16; d_gene: TRBD2; abundance: -; j_gene: TRBJ2-1; v_gene: TRBV7-2; CDR3aa: CASSYPRTSGNNEQFF; CDR3nt: TGTGCCAGCAGCTATCCCAGGACTAGCGGGAACAATGAGCAGTTCTTC
len: 14; d_gene: TRBD1; abundance: -; j_gene: TRBJ1-4; v_gene: TRBV12-3/TRBV12-4; CDR3aa: CASSPGGQSEKLFF; CDR3nt: TGTGCCAGCAGCCCAGGGGGCCAGAGTGAAAAACTGTTTTTT
len: 16; d_gene: -; abundance: -; j_gene: TRBJ2-3; v_gene: TRBV5-5; CDR3aa: CASSRGRLGSTDTQYF; CDR3nt: TGTGCCAGCAGCCGTGGGCGTTTGGGTAGCACAGATACGCAGTATTTT